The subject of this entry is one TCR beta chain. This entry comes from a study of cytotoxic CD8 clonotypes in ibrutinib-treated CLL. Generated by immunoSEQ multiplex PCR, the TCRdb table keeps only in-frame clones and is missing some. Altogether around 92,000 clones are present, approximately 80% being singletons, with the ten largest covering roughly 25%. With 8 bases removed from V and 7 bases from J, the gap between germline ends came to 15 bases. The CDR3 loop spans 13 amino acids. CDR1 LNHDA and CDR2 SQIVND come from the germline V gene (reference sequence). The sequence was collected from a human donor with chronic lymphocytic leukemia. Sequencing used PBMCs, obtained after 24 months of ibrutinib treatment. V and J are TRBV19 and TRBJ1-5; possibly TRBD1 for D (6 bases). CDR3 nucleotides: TGTGCCAGTGCAAGACAGGTTGAGCAGCCCCAGCATTTT. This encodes CASARQVEQPQHF.